Reported below is one TCR beta chain. This sample is drawn from a study of blood T cell repertoires in COVID-19. Study overall: The United States, Italy and Spain were the sources of the acute and convalescent COVID-19 samples. T cells, B-cell-depleted T cells, or PBMCs provided the cDNA or gDNA that served as material.

The CDR3 sequence is 11 residues long. Germline CDR1 reads DFQATT; CDR2 reads SNEGSKA (reference sequence). Study processing details: Nucleated cell number was recorded as an estimate derived from reference gene primer amplification. Method: immunoSEQ multiplex PCR; TCRdb's copy keeps in-frame clones and lacks some. V and J calls and clone size are as listed in that table; D and trimming were resolved from the DNA. The sample holds 25,000 to 30,000 clones, 82% seen once. The chain employs TRBV20-1 and TRBJ1-1; no reliable D call. The sequence derives from a man of 80 years or more with active or convalescent COVID-19. Sequencing was done on a sample of peripheral blood. The CDR3, as DNA: TGCAGGGGTTGGGCGAACACTGAAGCTTTCTTT. It is translated as CRGWANTEAFF.